There are a few counts of the clone carrying this TCR beta chain. The antigen remains undetermined. The germline V gene encodes CDR1 SGHVS and CDR2 FNYEAQ. The V end was cut by 5 bases, the J end by 4 bases, with 15 bases between. The CDR3 extends over 15 amino acids. This sample was included in a study of T cell repertoires in cytomegalovirus infection. TCRdb redid the calling of the reads with MiXCR, one entry per CDR3 protein. The sample shows 700,000 to 950,000 distinct CDR3 sequences, approximately 29% of them seen only once. Overall study results and limits: The cumulative frequency of public TCR beta families distinguished individuals who carried CMV together with the relevant HLA.

The sample consisted of cultured CD8+ T cells from PBMCs, taken from culture after CMV antigen stimulation. The TCR was taken from a human donor in good health (CMV status not recorded). Some clones in this sample may be carry-over from other donors' samples. The chain links TRBV7-6 to TRBJ2-1; D perhaps matches TRBD2 (5 bases). The CDR3 DNA reads as TGTGCCAGCAGCCGGGGTATTGACGGTTACAATGAGCAGTTCTTC. This encodes CASSRGIDGYNEQFF.